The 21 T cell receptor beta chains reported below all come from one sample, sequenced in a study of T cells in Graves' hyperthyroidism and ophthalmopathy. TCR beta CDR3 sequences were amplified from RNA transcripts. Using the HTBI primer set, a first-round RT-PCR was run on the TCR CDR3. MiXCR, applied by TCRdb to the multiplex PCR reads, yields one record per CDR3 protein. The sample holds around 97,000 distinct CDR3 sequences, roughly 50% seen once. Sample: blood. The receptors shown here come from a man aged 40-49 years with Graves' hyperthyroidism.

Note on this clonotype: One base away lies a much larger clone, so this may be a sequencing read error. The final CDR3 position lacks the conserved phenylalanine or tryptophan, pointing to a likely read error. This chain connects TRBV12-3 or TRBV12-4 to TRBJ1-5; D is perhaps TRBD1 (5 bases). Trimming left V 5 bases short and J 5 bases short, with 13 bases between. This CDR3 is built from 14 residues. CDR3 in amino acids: CASSPGTGDQPQHS. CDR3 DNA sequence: TGTGCCAGCAGTCCGGGGACGGGAGATCAGCCCCAGCATTCT.

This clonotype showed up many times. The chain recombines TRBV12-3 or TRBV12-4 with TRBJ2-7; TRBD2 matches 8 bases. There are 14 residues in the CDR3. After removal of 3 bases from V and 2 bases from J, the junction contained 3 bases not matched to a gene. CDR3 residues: CASSFPGLAYEQYF. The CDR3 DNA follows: TGTGCCAGCAGTTTCCCGGGACTAGCCTACGAGCAGTACTTC.

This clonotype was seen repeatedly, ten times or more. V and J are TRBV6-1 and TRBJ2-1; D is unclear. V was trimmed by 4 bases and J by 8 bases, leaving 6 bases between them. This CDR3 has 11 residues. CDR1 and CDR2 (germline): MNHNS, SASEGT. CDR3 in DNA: TGTGCCAGCAGTGCACGGGATGAGCAGTTCTTC. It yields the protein CASSARDEQFF.

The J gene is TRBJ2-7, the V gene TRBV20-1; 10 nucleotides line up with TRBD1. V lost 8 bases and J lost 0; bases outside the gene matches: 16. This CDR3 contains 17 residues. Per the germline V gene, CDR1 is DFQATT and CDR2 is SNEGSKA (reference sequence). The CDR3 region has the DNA TGCAGTACTGGACAGGGGGTTAGCGGGTGGAACTCCTACGAGCAGTACTTC. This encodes CSTGQGVSGWNSYEQYF.

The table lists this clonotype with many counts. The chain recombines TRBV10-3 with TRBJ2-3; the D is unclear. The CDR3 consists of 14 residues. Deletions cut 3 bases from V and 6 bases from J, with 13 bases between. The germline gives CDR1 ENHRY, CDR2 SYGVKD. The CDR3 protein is CAISESELTDTQYF. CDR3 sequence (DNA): TGTGCCATCAGTGAATCTGAACTCACGGATACGCAGTATTTT.

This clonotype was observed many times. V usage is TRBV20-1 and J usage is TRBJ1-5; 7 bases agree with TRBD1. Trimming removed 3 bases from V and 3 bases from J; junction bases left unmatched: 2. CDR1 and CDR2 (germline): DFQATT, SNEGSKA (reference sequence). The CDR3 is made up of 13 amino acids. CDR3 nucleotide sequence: TGCAGTGCTAGGGGACAGCACAATCAGCCCCAGCATTTT. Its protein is CSARGQHNQPQHF.

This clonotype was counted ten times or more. The DNA for the CDR3 is TGCAGTCGAGACCGGGACAGGGAGGGAAAACTGTTTTTT. Translation gives CSRDRDREGKLFF. The V call is TRBV20-1, the J call TRBJ1-4; 9 bases fit TRBD1. The CDR3 spans 13 residues. CDR1 and CDR2 (germline): DFQATT, SNEGSKA (reference sequence). J was trimmed by 10 bases and V by 8 bases; bases with no gene match: 11.

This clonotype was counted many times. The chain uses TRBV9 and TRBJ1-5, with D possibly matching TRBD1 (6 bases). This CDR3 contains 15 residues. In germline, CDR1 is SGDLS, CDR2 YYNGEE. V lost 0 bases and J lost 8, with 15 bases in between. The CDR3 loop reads CASSVGGQRLEPQHF. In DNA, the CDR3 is TGTGCCAGCAGCGTAGGGGGACAAAGGTTGGAGCCCCAGCATTTT.

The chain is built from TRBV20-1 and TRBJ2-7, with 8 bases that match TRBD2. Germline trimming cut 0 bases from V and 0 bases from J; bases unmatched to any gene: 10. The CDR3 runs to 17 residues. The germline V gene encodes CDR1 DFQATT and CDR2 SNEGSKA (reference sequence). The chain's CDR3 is CSARDWASGWNSYEQYF. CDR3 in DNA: TGCAGTGCTAGAGATTGGGCTAGCGGGTGGAACTCCTACGAGCAGTACTTC.

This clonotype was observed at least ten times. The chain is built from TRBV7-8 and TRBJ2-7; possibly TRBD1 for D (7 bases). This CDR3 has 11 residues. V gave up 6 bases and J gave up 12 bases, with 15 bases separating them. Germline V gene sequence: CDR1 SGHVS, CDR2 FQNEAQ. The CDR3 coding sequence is TGTGCCAGCAGGGACGCGGGACAGCCGTACTTC. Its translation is CASRDAGQPYF.

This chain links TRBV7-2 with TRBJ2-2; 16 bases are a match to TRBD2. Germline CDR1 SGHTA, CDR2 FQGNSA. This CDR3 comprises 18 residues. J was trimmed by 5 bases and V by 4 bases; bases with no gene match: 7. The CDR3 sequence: CASSSGTSGRARTGELFF. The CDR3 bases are TGTGCCAGCAGCTCAGGGACTAGCGGGAGGGCCCGAACCGGGGAGCTGTTTTTT.

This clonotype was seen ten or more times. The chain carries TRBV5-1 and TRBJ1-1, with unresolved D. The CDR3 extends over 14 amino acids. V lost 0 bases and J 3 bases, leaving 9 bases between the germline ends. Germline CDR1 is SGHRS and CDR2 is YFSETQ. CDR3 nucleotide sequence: TGCGCCAGCAGCTTGGGGGCCGGGGACACTGAAGCTTTCTTT. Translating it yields CASSLGAGDTEAFF. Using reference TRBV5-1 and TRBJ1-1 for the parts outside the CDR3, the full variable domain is KAGVTQTPRYLIKTRGQQVTLSCSPISGHRSVSWYQQTPGQGLQFLFEYFSETQRNKGNFPGRFSGRQFSNSRSEMNVSTLELGDSALYLCASSLGAGDTEAFFGQGTRLTVV.

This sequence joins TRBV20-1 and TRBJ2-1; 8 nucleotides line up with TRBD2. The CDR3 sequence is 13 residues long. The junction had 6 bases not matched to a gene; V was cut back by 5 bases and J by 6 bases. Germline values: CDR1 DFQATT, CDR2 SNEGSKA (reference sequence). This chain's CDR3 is CSAVPGLGNEQFF. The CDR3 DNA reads TGCAGTGCTGTTCCGGGACTAGGCAATGAGCAGTTCTTC.

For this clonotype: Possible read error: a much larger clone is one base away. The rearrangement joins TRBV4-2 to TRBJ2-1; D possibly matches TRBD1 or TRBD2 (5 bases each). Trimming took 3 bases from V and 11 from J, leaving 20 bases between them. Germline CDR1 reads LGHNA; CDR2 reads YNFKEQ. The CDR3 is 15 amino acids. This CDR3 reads CASSQTDLGDYKQFF. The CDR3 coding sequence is TGTGCCAGCAGCCAGACAGACCTGGGAGACTACAAGCAGTTCTTC.

CDR3 amino acids: CAWSVLGSYTF. CDR3 nucleotides: TGTGCCTGGAGTGTACTTGGTAGCTACACCTTC. The rearrangement joins TRBV19 to TRBJ1-2; D call uncertain. CDR3 size: 11 residues. Germline V gene lookup returns CDR1 LNHDA and CDR2 SQIVND (reference sequence). V was trimmed by 11 bases and J by 9 bases, leaving 16 bases between them.

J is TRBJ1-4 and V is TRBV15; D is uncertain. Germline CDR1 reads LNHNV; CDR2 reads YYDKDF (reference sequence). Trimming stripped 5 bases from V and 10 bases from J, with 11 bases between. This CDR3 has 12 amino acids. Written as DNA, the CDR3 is TGTGCCACCAGCTTCCCCTCTGGAAAACTGTTTTTT. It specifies CATSFPSGKLFF.

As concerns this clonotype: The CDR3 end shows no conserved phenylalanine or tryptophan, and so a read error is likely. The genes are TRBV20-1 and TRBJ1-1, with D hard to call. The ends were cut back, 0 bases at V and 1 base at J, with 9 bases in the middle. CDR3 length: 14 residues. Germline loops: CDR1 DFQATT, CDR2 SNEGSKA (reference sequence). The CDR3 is CSARDSAANTEAFL. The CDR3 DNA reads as TGCAGTGCTAGAGATTCCGCAGCGAACACTGAAGCTTTCCTG.

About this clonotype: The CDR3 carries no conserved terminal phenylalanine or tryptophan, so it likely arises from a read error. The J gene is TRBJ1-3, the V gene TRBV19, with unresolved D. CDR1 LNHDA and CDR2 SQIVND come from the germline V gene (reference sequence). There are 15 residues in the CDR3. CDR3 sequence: CASSWTQSSGSTIYC. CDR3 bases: TGTGCCAGTAGTTGGACTCAGAGCTCTGGAAGCACCATATATTGT.

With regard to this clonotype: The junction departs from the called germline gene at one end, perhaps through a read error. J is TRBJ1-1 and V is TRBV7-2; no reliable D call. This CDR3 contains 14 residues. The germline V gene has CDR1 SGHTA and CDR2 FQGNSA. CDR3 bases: TGTGCCGGCAGCCCACAGAACTTGAACACTGAGGCTTTCTTT. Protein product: CAGSPQNLNTEAFF.

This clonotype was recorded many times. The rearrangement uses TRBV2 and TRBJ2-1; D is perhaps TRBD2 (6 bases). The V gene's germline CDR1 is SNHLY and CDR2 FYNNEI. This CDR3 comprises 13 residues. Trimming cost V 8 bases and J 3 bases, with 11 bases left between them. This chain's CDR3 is CASGGILYNEQFF. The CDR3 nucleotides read TGTGCCAGCGGGGGGATCCTCTACAATGAGCAGTTCTTC.

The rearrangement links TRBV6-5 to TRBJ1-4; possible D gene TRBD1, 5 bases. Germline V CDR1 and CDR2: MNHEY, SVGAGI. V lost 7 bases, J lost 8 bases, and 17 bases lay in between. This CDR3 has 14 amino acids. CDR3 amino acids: CASIGTSGKEKLFF. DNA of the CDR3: TGTGCCAGCATCGGGACTAGCGGGAAAGAAAAACTGTTTTTT.